This T cell receptor beta chain was sequenced for a study of blood T cell repertoires in COVID-19 (dated by TCRdb to about 2020). Background for the entire study: Samples from collaborators originated in the United States, Italy and Spain and spanned both the acute and convalescent phases of COVID-19. The prospective study material was composed of cDNA or gDNA derived from T cells, B-cell-depleted T cells, or PBMCs. Deeply sampled blood TCRbeta repertoires from subjects exposed to, actively infected with, or recovered from COVID-19 were included in the dataset. The repertoires were released in a freely available public database intended as a resource for research on the immune response to SARS-CoV-2. The samples were drawn from the first 160 participants of the ongoing ImmuneRACE study and from more than 1,000 subjects provided by 6 global collaborators. A de-identified subject ID, COVID-19 status, age in years and sex were almost always included in the sample metadata. Where HLA class I and class II types were available, the types were taken from metadata supplied by the sample provider, not from assay-based typing.

CDR1 and CDR2 (LGHNA, YNFKEQ) derive from the germline V gene. Trimming takes 0 bases from V and 7 bases from J, and the germline ends sit 6 bases apart. Spanning cysteine to phenylalanine, the CDR3 consists of 13 amino acids. This entry keeps only the CDR3 DNA: 39 bases, framed from base 1. Collaborating institutions collected whole blood in K2EDTA tubes following their own protocols. Collaborator samples were shipped for TCRbeta analysis as frozen whole blood, isolated PBMCs, or DNA extracted from either sample type. The immunoSEQ Assay, a bias-controlled multiplex PCR, was used to amplify TCRbeta CDR3 regions from genomic DNA. Per the original workflow: Within the assay, amplification of reference gene primers was used to estimate how many nucleated cells each sample contained. Sequence reads were collapsed and filtered to measure the absolute abundance of every unique TCRbeta CDR3 rearrangement. Productive Simpson clonality was computed per sample as the square root of Simpson's diversity index over productive rearrangements. As stored in TCRdb, this immuneACCESS dataset retains in-frame rearrangements with V and J assigned. A fraction of the clones does not appear; measured against another copy, unresolved V genes explain less than half of the discrepancy, and the remainder lacks a known reason. V and J calls plus clone size are reproduced from that table; the DNA served to infer D and trimming. Within this sample are about 170,000 clones, with 74% of them counted one time only. Of the sample, around 2.9% falls within the top ten clones.

Beyond this particular receptor, the publication reports: Clinical and demographic metadata were provided uncurated, with the amount varying by source and participant.

There are a few counts of this clone. Its binding antigen is unknown. No much larger clone is present one base from it, and per-base qualities are unavailable. This clonotype was sampled from a woman aged 80 or older with acute or convalescent COVID-19. The sequenced sample consisted of peripheral blood. This chain is built from TRBV4-2 and TRBJ2-2; the D gene cannot be resolved reliably. The CDR3 region reads CASSQDADGELFF. The sequence in DNA is TGTGCCAGCAGCCAAGATGCGGACGGGGAGCTGTTTTTT.